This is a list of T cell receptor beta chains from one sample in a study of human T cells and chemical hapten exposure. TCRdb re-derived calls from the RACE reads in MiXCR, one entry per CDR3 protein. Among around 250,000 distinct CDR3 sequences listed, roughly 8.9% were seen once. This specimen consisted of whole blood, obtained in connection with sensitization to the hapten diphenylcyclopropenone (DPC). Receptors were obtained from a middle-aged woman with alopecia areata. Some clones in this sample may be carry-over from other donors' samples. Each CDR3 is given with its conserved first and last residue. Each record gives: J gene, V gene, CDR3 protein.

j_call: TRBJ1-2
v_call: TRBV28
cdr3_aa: CASSLMAELYGYTF

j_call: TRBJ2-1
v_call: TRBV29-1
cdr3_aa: CSVDELGNYNEQFF

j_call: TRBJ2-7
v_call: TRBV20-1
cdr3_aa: CSARGTSGRIYEQYF

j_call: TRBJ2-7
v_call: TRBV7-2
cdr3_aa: CASSVGRSGHEQYF

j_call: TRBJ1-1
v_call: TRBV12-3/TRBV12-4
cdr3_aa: CASSLDQGNTEAFF

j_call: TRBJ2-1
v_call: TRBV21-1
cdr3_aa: CASSPRTRKYNEQFF

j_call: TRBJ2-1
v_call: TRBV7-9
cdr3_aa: CASSLGQEQFF

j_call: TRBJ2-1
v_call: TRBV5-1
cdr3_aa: CASSSGQGIVNEQFF

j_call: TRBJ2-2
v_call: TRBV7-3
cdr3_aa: CASTGTLNTGELFF

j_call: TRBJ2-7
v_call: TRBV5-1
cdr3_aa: CASSRDRVIEQYF

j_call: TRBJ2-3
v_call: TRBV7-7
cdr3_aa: CASSLAQSNGNTDTQYF

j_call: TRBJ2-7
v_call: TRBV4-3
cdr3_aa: CASSQDLVGTGSYEQYF

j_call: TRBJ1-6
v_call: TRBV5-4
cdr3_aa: CASSRRSGSGGSPLHF

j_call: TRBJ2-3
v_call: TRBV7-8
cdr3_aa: CASSPQSTQYF

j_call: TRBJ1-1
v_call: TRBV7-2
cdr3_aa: CASSPGTGTMNTEAFF

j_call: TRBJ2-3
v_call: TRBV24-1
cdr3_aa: CATSLGTDTQYF

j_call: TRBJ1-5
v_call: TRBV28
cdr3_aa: CASSPRTVLEKPQHF

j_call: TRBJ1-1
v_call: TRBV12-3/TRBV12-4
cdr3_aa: CASSLTGYTEAFF

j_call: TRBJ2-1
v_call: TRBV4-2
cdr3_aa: CASSQGQEAYNEQFF

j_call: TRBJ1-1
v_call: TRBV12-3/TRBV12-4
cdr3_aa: CASSPYGQGNTEAFF

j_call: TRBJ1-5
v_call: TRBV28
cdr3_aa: CASSLVGQGIGNNQPQHF

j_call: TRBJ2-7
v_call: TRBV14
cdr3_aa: CASSQDLVFGQYF

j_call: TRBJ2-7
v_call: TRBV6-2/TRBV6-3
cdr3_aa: CASSYGGIGDPYEQYF

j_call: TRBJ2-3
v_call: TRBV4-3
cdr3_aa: CASSQDPGVRTDTQYF

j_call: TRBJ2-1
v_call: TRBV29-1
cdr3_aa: CSVVPHDNNEQFF

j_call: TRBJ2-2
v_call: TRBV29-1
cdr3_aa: CSVEDGTLNTGELFF

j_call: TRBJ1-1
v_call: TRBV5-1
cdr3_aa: CASSPEGDRYTEAFF

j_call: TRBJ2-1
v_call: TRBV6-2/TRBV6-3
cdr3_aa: CASSPIGRGSYNEQFF

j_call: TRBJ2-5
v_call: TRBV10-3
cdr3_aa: CAIGTGEETQYF

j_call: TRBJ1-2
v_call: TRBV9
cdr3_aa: CASSVGYGYTF

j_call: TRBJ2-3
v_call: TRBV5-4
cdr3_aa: CASSGAGSQEITDTQYF

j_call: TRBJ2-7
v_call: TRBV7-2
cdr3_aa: CASSLAPGLNYEQYF

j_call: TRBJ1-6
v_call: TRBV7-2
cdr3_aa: CASSPRVGMGSPLHF

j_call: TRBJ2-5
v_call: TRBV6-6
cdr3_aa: CASNSGDQETQYF

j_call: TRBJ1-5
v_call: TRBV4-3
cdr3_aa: CASSQEIGARQPQHF

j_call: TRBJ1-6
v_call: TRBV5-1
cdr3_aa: CASSLSGGNSPLHF

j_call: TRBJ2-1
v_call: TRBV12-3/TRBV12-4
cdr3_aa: CASSAGTSGGNEQFF

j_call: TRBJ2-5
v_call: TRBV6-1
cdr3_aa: CASLDYVKETQYF

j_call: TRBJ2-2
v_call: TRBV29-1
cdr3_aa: CSVRSGSVSGELFF

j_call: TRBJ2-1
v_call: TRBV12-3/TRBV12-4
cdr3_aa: CASSYSPSGIDNEQFF

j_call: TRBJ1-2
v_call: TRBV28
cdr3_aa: CASSSRRNYGYTF

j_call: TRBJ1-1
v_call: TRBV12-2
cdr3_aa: CASRSGRREAFF

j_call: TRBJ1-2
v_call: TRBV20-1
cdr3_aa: CSATILPHYGYTF

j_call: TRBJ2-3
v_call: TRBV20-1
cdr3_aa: CSASVLAGGSDTQYF

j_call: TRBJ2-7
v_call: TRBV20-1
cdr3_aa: CSASDGDGGEQYF

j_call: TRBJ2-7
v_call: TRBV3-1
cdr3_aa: CASSLGASGSLSYEQYF

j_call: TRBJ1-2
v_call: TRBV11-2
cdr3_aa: CASVQGAQGYTF

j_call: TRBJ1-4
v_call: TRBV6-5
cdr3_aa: CATGPLGANEKLFF

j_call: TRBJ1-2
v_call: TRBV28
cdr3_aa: CASSLDRVGYGYTF

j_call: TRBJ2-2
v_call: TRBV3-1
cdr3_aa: CASSQRYKGLMLAGELFF

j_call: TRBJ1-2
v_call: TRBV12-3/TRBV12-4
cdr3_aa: CASSLIHGYGYTF

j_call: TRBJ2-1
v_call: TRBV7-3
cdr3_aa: CASSGTSGDYNEQFF

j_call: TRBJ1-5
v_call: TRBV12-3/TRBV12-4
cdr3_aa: CASSSASNQPQHF

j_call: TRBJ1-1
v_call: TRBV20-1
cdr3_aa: CSATDRASQAFF

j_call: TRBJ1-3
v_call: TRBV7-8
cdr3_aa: CASSLVGVSGNTIYF

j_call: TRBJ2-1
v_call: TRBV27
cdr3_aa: CATASGRESNEQFF

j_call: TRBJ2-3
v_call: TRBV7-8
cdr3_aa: CASSFLNRGYGTDTQYF

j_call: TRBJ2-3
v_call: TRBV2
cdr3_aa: CASSRSGRALGTDTQYF

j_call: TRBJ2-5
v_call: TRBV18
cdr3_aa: CASSPSDQETQYF

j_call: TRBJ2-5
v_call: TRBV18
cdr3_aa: CASSGGSQETQYF